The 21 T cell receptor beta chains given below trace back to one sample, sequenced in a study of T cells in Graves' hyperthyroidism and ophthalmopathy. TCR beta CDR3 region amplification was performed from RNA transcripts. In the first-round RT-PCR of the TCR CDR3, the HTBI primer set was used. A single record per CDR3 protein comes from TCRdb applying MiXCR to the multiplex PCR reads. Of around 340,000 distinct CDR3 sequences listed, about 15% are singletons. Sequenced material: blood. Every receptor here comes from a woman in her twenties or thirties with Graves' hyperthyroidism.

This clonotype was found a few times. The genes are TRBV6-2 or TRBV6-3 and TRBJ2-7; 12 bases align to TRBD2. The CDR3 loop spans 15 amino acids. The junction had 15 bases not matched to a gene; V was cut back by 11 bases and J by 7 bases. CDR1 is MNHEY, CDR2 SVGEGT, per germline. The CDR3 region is CAAQNPSGRAEEQYF. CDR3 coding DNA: TGTGCCGCACAAAACCCTAGCGGGAGGGCCGAAGAGCAGTACTTC.

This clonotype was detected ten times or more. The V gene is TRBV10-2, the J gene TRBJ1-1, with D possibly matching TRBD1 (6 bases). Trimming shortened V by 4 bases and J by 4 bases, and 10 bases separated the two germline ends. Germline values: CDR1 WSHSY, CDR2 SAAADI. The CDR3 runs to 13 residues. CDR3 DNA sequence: TGCGCCAGCAGTGGGCCGACAGGCACTGAAGCTTTCTTT. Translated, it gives CASSGPTGTEAFF.

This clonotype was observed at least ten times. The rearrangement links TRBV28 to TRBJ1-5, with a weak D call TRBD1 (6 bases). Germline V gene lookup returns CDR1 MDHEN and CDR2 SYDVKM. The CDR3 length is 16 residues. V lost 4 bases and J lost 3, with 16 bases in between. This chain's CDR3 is CASSWEQGGFNQPQHF. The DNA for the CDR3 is TGTGCCAGCAGTTGGGAACAGGGAGGATTCAATCAGCCCCAGCATTTT.

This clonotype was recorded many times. CDR3 residues: CSASARTGPNTEAFF. The CDR3 coding sequence is TGCAGTGCTAGCGCCCGGACAGGCCCGAACACTGAAGCTTTCTTT. The genes are TRBV20-1 and TRBJ1-1; 7 nucleotides match TRBD1. This CDR3 has 15 residues. Trimming cost V 3 bases and J 1 base; bases outside gene matches: 8. The V gene's germline CDR1 is DFQATT and CDR2 SNEGSKA (reference sequence).

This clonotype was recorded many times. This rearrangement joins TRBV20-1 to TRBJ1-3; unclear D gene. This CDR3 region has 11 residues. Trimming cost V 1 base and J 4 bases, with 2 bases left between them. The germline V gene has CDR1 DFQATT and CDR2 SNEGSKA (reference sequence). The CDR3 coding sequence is TGCAGTGCTAGAGCAGGAAACACCATATATTTT. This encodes CSARAGNTIYF.

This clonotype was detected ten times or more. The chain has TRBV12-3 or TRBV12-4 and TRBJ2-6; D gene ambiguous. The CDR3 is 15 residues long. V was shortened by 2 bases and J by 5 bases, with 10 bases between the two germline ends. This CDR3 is CASSLRPPRANVLTF. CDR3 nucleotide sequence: TGTGCCAGCAGTTTACGTCCCCCTCGGGCCAACGTCCTGACTTTC.

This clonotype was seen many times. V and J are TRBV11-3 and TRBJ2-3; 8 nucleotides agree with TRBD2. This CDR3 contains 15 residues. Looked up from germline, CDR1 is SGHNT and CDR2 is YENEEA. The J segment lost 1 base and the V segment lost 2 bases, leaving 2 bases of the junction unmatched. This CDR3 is CASSLSTSGTDTQYF. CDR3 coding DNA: TGTGCCAGCAGCTTATCGACTAGCGGCACAGATACGCAGTATTTT.

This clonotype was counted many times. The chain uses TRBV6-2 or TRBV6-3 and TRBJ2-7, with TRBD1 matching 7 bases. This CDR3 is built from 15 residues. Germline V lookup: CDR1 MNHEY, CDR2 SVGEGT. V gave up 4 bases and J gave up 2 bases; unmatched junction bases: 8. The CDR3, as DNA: TGTGCCAGCAGTTTGCAAGGGGGCAGCGCCTACGAGCAGTACTTC. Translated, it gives CASSLQGGSAYEQYF.

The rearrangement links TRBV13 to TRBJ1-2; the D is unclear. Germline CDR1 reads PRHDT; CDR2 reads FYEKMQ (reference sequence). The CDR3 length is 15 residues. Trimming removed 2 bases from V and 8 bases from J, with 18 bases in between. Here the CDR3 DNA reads TGTGCCAGCAGCTTACCCACCGGGGTTGGCTACGGCTACACCTTC. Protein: CASSLPTGVGYGYTF. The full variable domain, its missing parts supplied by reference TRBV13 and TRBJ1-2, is AAGVIQSPRHLIKEKRETATLKCYPIPRHDTVYWYQQGPGQDPQFLISFYEKMQSDKGSIPDRFSAQQFSDYHSELNMSSLELGDSALYFCASSLPTGVGYGYTFGSGTRLTVV.

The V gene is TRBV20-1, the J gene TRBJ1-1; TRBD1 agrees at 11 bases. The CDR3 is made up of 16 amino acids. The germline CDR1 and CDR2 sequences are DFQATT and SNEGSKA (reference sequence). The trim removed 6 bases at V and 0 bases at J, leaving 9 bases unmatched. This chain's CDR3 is CSARGQGVRVNTEAFF. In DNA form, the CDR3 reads TGCAGTGCACGGGGACAGGGGGTTCGCGTGAACACTGAAGCTTTCTTT.

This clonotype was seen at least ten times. CDR3 nucleotides: TGCAGTGCTACCCACAGGGAGCGGTCACGTCAGCCCCAGCATTTT. It translates to CSATHRERSRQPQHF. V gene TRBV20-1 combines with J gene TRBJ1-5; D might be TRBD1 (6 bases). The CDR3 length is 15 residues. The germline CDR1 and CDR2 sequences are DFQATT and SNEGSKA (reference sequence). V lost 4 bases and J lost 6, with 19 bases in between.

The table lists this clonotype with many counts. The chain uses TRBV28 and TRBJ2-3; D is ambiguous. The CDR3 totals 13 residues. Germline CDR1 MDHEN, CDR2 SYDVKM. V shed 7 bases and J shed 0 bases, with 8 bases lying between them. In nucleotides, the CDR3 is TGTGCCAGCAATGAGAGGAGCACAGATACGCAGTATTTT. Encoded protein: CASNERSTDTQYF.

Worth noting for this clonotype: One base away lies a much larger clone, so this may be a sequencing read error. The CDR3 region is CATSDVGSGKGVQFF. CDR3 nucleotides: TGTGCCACCAGTGATGTTGGCAGCGGGAAGGGTGTGCAGTTCTTC. This chain links TRBV24-1 with TRBJ2-1; 7 bases match TRBD2. Per germline, CDR1 KGHDR and CDR2 SFDVKD. The trim removed 3 bases at V and 12 bases at J, leaving 13 bases unmatched. CDR3 length: 15 amino acids.

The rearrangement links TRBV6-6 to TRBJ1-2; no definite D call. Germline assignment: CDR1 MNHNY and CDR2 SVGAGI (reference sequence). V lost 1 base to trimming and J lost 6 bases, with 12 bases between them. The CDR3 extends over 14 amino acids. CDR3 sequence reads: CASSYLGQSHGYTF. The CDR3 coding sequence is TGTGCCAGCAGTTACTTAGGGCAGTCACATGGCTACACCTTC.

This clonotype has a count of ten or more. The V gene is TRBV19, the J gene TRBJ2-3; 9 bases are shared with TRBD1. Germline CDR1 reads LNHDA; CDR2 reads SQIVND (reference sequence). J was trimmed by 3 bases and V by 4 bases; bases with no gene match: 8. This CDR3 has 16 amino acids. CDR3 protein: CASSRRATGGTDTQYF. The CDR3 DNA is TGTGCCAGTAGTAGACGGGCGACAGGGGGAACAGATACGCAGTATTTT.

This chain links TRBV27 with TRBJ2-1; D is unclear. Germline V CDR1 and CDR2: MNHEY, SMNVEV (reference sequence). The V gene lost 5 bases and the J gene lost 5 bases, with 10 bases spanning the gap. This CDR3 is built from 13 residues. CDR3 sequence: CASSNTQNNEQFF. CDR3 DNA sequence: TGTGCCAGCAGTAACACACAGAACAATGAGCAGTTCTTC.

CDR3 DNA: TGTGCCAGCAGTTACGCAGGGGCGCTCAACACCGGGGAGCTGTTTTTT. Encoded protein: CASSYAGALNTGELFF. This chain joins TRBV7-8 and TRBJ2-2, with D possibly TRBD1 on 6 matching bases. Germline-derived CDR1 and CDR2 are SGHVS and FQNEAQ. Trimming left V 6 bases short and J 2 bases short, with 16 bases between. The length of the CDR3 is 16 residues. Full variable domain (outside the CDR3, taken from reference TRBV7-8 and TRBJ2-2): GAGVSQSPRYKVAKRGQDVALRCDPISGHVSLFWYQQALGQGPEFLTYFQNEAQLDKSGLPSDRFFAERPEGSVSTLKIQRTQQEDSAVYLCASSYAGALNTGELFFGEGSRLTVL.

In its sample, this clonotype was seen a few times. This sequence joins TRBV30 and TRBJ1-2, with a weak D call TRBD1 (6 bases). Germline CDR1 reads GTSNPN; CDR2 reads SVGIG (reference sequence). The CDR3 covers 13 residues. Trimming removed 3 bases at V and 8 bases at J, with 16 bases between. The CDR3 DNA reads TGTGCCTGGAGCTCACAGGGCGGGAACGGCTACACCTTC. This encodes CAWSSQGGNGYTF. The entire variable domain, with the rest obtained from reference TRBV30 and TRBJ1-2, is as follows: SQTIHQWPATLVQPVGSPLSLECTVEGTSNPNLYWYRQAAGRGLQLLFYSVGIGQISSEVPQNLSASRPQDRQFILSSKKLLLSDSGFYLCAWSSQGGNGYTFGSGTRLTVV.

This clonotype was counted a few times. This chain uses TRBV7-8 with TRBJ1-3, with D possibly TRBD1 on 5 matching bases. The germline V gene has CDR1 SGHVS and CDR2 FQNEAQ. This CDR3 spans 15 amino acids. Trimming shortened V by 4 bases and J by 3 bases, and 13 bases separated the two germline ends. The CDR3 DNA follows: TGTGCCAGCAGCTCACGGGGGACGATTGGAAACACCATATATTTT. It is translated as CASSSRGTIGNTIYF.

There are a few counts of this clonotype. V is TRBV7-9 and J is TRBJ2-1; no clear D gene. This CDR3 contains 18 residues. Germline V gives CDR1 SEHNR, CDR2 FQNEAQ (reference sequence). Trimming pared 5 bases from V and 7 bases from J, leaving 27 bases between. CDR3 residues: CASSPSGFLPAVANEQFF. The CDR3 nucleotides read TGTGCCAGCAGCCCCTCCGGGTTCCTCCCAGCTGTGGCGAATGAGCAGTTCTTC.

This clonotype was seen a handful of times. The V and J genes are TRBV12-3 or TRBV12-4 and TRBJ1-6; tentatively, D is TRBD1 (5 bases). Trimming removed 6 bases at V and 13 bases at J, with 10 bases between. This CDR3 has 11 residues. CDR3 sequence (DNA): TGTGCCAGCAGCACAGGTGTTCCCCTCCACTTT. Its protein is CASSTGVPLHF.